One T cell receptor beta chain is described in this entry. The entry originates in a study of sequential checkpoint blockade in melanoma. About the research overall: Patients were randomized 1:1 to nivolumab-then-ipilimumab or ipilimumab-then-nivolumab first-line.

Looked up from germline, CDR1 is MNHEY and CDR2 is SMNVEV (reference sequence). The CDR3 runs 16 residues. The V gene end was trimmed by 3 bases and the J gene end by 2 bases; junction bases not matched to a gene: 2. The treatment: randomized to nivolumab then ipilimumab (arm A) or the reverse (arm B). None of the patients previously received DNA-damaging chemotherapy. Sorted cells were live CD3+CD8+, lacking CD19 and CD56, from PBMCs. Sequencing used immunoSEQ multiplex PCR; TCRdb keeps in-frame clones, though not all of them. The sample has 13,000 or so clones, 82% seen once. The J gene is TRBJ2-3, the V gene TRBV27, with 13 nucleotides matching TRBD2. The sequencing used CD8+ T cells sorted from blood (inferred from file names), collected from a patient given nivolumab and ipilimumab in sequence. This clonotype was obtained from a human donor with melanoma. CDR3 bases: TGTGCCAGCAGTTTCGGGACTAGCGGGACCACAGATACGCAGTATTTT. Amino acid sequence: CASSFGTSGTTDTQYF.